This TCR beta chain was recorded in a study of blood T cell repertoires in COVID-19. On the study more broadly: Sources were T cells, B-cell-depleted T cells, or PBMCs; the material itself was cDNA or gDNA.

J gave up 7 bases and V 5 bases, and 7 bases lay outside the gene matches. The germline gives CDR1 SGHRS, CDR2 YFSETQ. The CDR3 sequence is 14 residues long. Original data processing: The authors estimated nucleated cell counts from reference gene primer amplification. This table comes from immunoSEQ multiplex PCR, and its TCRdb copy is limited to in-frame clones, with some not included. The V and J calls and clone size were taken over from that table, and D and trimming were inferred from the DNA. The repertoire consists of under 150,000 clones, with 84% occurring once and the leading ten covering just under 9%.

The source material was peripheral blood. The receptor comes from a woman over 75 in a cohort sampled during active or convalescent COVID-19. This chain connects TRBV5-1 to TRBJ1-2; 11 nucleotides agree with TRBD1. CDR3 residues: CASRSPGQGGGYTF. The CDR3 region has the DNA TGCGCCAGCAGGTCGCCGGGACAGGGGGGTGGCTACACCTTC.